The clone carrying this T cell receptor beta chain was counted between two and nine times. Its antigen is unknown. The entry originates in a study of CD8 T cells in ankylosing spondylitis. Regarding the study as a whole: A subset of motif variants has previously been described in the synovial fluid and blood of reactive arthritis. There was reportedly significant enrichment of clones that were disease-linked in matched ankylosing spondylitis synovial fluid. In ankylosing spondylitis blood, a motif of seven or eight highly homologous TCR beta variants appeared characteristic. Relatively scarce in peripheral blood, disease-linked clones were CD8+.

A quantitative 5'-RACE method, one with molecular barcodes, was used to make TCR beta libraries. TCRdb passed the 5' RACE reads through MiXCR, listing each CDR3 protein once. The table records about 800,000 distinct CDR3 sequences, about an eighth of them present only once. Trimming left V 3 bases short and J 1 base short, with 7 bases between. Germline V gene lookup returns CDR1 MNHEY and CDR2 SMNVEV (reference sequence). CDR3 length: 13 residues. Sequences were obtained from blood, either unsorted or a sorted T cell fraction (not recorded which). The V gene is TRBV27, the J gene TRBJ2-7; D perhaps matches TRBD1 (5 bases). This clonotype was sampled from a male donor with ankylosing spondylitis. Written as DNA, the CDR3 is TGTGCCAGCAGTTTCTACAGGTCCTACGAGCAGTACTTC. Translating it yields CASSFYRSYEQYF.